What follows are 10 T cell receptor beta chains derived from one specimen sequenced in a study of shared clonotypes between healthy human individuals. Produced via immunoSEQ multiplex PCR; TCRdb's table is partial and in-frame only. This table holds about 2.4 million clones, 93% found once. Sample: naive CD4+ T cells from PBMCs. Noted subset: CD45RA+ positively selected. These receptors were obtained from a young man in good health. Some clones in this sample may be carry-over from other donors' samples.

The chain links TRBV5-5 to TRBJ2-3; D call uncertain. Trimming removed 2 bases at V and 2 bases at J, with 9 bases between. The CDR3 covers 14 residues. Germline V gene data show CDR1 as SGHKS and CDR2 as YYEKEE (reference sequence). For the CDR3, the DNA is TGTGCCAGCAGCTTAATCACCGTCACAGATACGCAGTATTTT. Amino acids: CASSLITVTDTQYF.

This chain joins TRBV6-5 and TRBJ1-2; 8 nucleotides agree with TRBD1. CDR1 and CDR2 from the germline V gene are MNHEY and SVGAGI. The CDR3 has 13 amino acids. The V gene end was trimmed by 6 bases and the J gene end by 7 bases; junction bases not matched to a gene: 7. This CDR3 reads CASRPGQGFGYTF. CDR3 in DNA: TGTGCCAGCAGACCCGGACAGGGTTTTGGCTACACCTTC.

In nucleotides, the CDR3 is TGTGCCACCAGCAGAGATGGTCAAATCACCGGGGAGCTGTTTTTT. It translates to CATSRDGQITGELFF. V and J are TRBV15 and TRBJ2-2, with D uncertain. V gave up 0 bases and J gave up 4 bases, with 9 bases separating them. The CDR3 is 15 residues long. Germline-derived CDR1 and CDR2 are LNHNV and YYDKDF (reference sequence).

The V and J genes are TRBV28 and TRBJ2-2; 8 bases map to TRBD2. J was trimmed by 7 bases and V by 3 bases; bases with no gene match: 7. The V gene's germline CDR1 is MDHEN and CDR2 SYDVKM. CDR3 length: 15 residues. The CDR3 sequence is CASSFGTRFNGELFF. DNA of the CDR3: TGTGCCAGCAGTTTTGGGACTAGATTTAACGGGGAGCTGTTTTTT. Combining the CDR3 with reference TRBV28 and TRBJ2-2 gives the whole variable domain DVKVTQSSRYLVKRTGEKVFLECVQDMDHENMFWYRQDPGLGLRLIYFSYDVKMKEKGDIPEGYSVSREKKERFSLILESASTNQTSMYLCASSFGTRFNGELFFGEGSRLTVL.

The V gene is TRBV5-4, the J gene TRBJ2-6; D is uncertain. Trimming pared 5 bases from V and 2 bases from J, leaving 11 bases between. Per germline, CDR1 SGHNT and CDR2 YYREEE (reference sequence). The CDR3 extends over 15 amino acids. The CDR3 DNA follows: TGTGCCAGCAGGCCTTATAGGGCTGGGGCCAACGTCCTGACTTTC. Amino acids: CASRPYRAGANVLTF. Full variable domain (rest looked up from reference TRBV5-4 and TRBJ2-6): ETGVTQSPTHLIKTRGQQVTLRCSSQSGHNTVSWYQQALGQGPQFIFQYYREEENGRGNFPPRFSGLQFPNYSSELNVNALELDDSALYLCASRPYRAGANVLTFGAGSRLTVL.

This chain connects TRBV28 to TRBJ2-7, with 9 bases identical to TRBD2. With V trimmed by 5 bases and J by 6 bases, 8 bases remained unmatched. Per the germline V gene, CDR1 is MDHEN and CDR2 is SYDVKM. This CDR3 has 14 residues. CDR3 DNA sequence: TGTGCCAGCAGTGAAGCGGGACTAGCCGTCGAGCAGTACTTC. Its translation is CASSEAGLAVEQYF.

The chain uses TRBV4-2 and TRBJ2-7; 11 nucleotides align to TRBD2. Looked up from germline, CDR1 is LGHNA and CDR2 is YNFKEQ. With 0 bases clipped from V and 4 bases from J, the junction kept 5 bases outside the gene matches. The CDR3 consists of 16 residues. The CDR3 protein is CASSQDPSGRIYEQYF. DNA for the CDR3: TGTGCCAGCAGCCAAGATCCTAGCGGGAGGATTTACGAGCAGTACTTC.

The chain recombines TRBV6-5 with TRBJ2-7; 8 bases fit TRBD1. V trimming: 5 bases; J trimming: 0 bases; junction bases outside the gene matches: 6. There are 15 residues in the CDR3. CDR1 is MNHEY, CDR2 SVGAGI, per germline. The CDR3 sequence: CASSPQGAVSYEQYF. The CDR3 DNA reads TGTGCCAGCAGTCCCCAGGGGGCTGTCTCCTACGAGCAGTACTTC.

The V call is TRBV29-1, the J call TRBJ2-6; 7 nucleotides align to TRBD1. Looked up from germline, CDR1 is SQVTM and CDR2 is ANQGSEA. There are 16 residues in the CDR3. J gave up 4 bases and V 5 bases, and 11 bases lay outside the gene matches. This CDR3 reads CSVRVTGFYGANVLTF. The CDR3 nucleotides read TGCAGCGTTCGAGTGACAGGGTTTTACGGGGCCAACGTCCTGACTTTC.

The rearrangement uses TRBV7-9 and TRBJ2-5; D may match TRBD1 or TRBD2 (7 bases each). This CDR3 comprises 15 residues. V was clipped by 5 bases and J by 5 bases, with 18 bases between them. Germline-derived CDR1 and CDR2 are SEHNR and FQNEAQ (reference sequence). CDR3 sequence reads: CASSAAGGGWETQYF. For the CDR3, the DNA is TGTGCCAGCAGCGCAGCAGGGGGAGGGTGGGAGACCCAGTACTTC.